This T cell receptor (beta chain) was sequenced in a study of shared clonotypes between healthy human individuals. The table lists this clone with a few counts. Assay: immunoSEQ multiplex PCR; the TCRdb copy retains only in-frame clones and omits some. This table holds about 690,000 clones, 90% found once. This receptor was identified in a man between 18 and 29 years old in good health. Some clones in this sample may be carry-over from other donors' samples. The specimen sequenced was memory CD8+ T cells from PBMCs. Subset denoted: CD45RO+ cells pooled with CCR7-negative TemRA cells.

The chain's CDR3 is CAWSASPNQPQHF. DNA for the CDR3: TGTGCCTGGAGTGCCTCTCCCAATCAGCCCCAGCATTTT. The chain recombines TRBV30 with TRBJ1-5; D is unresolved. Trimming took off 1 base at V and 3 bases at J, with 7 bases between the two ends. This CDR3 has 13 residues. The germline gives CDR1 GTSNPN, CDR2 SVGIG (reference sequence).